The T cell receptor beta chain under discussion was sequenced for a study of shared clonotypes between healthy human individuals. Note on this clone: Its antigen is unidentified.

Method: immunoSEQ multiplex PCR; TCRdb's copy keeps in-frame clones and lacks some. The sample shows some 1 million clones, about 75% of them seen only once. Study-wide points: About 5% of naive CD4 clonotypes were common to a few donors. Genetic and exposure-history diversity was limited by the small donor number.

Partitioning of CD4+ cells yielded a CD45RA+ naive subset and a CD45RA-negative memory subset. The CDR3 extends over 14 amino acids. Germline V gives CDR1 ENHRY, CDR2 SYGVKD. The V segment lost 6 bases and the J segment 4 bases; nucleotides outside the gene matches: 5. The chain recombines TRBV10-3 with TRBJ2-5, with TRBD1 identical over 10 bases. The sample consisted of memory CD4+ T cells sorted from blood. This sample's subset: CD45RA-negative fraction. The sequence was obtained from a man aged 18 to 29 in good health. CDR3 DNA: TGTGCCATCAGCGCCGGGACAGGGGCAGAGACCCAGTACTTC. Protein product: CAISAGTGAETQYF.